These 16 T cell receptor beta chains share one sample of origin, sequenced in a study of T cells after somatic rescue of genetic block. Some clones are missing from TCRdb's copy, which holds only in-frame ones; the method was immunoSEQ multiplex PCR. This table has some 90,000 clones, around 89% appearing once. Sequenced: peripheral blood mononuclear cells (PBMCs). The receptors originated from a woman aged 18-29 years.

This sequence joins TRBV11-1 and TRBJ2-7; D unclear. V was trimmed by 2 bases and J by 9 bases, leaving 14 bases between them. CDR3 size: 13 residues. CDR1 and CDR2 (germline): SGHAT, FQDESV (reference sequence). The CDR3 DNA follows: TGTGCCAGCAGCTTATTGGATGTGGGCGGGCAGTACTTC. Protein sequence: CASSLLDVGGQYF.

J is TRBJ1-3 and V is TRBV5-1; TRBD1 matches at 12 bases. CDR3 length equals 18 residues. Germline V gives CDR1 SGHRS, CDR2 YFSETQ. V lost 0 bases, J lost 4 bases, and 8 bases stayed unmatched. The CDR3 nucleotides read TGCGCCAGCAGCTTGGAGCCTCCGGGACAGGGGGCCGGAAACACCATATATTTT. Translated: CASSLEPPGQGAGNTIYF.

J is TRBJ2-3 and V is TRBV15; D may match TRBD1 or TRBD2 (6 bases each). The CDR3 runs 16 residues. Germline loops: CDR1 LNHNV, CDR2 YYDKDF (reference sequence). Trimming stripped 4 bases from V and 5 bases from J, with 19 bases between. CDR3 in amino acids: CATSTRGLLRGDTQYF. The CDR3 region has the DNA TGTGCCACCAGCACCCGGGGACTCCTCAGGGGAGATACGCAGTATTTT. Complete variable domain (other parts from reference TRBV15 and TRBJ2-3): DAMVIQNPRYQVTQFGKPVTLSCSQTLNHNVMYWYQQKSSQAPKLLFHYYDKDFNNEADTPDNFQSRRPNTSFCFLDIRSPGLGDTAMYLCATSTRGLLRGDTQYFGPGTRLTVL.

The J gene is TRBJ2-7, the V gene TRBV6-5; the D gene is possibly TRBD2 (6 bases). This CDR3 contains 13 residues. Germline loops: CDR1 MNHEY, CDR2 SVGAGI. The V gene lost 4 bases and the J gene lost 3 bases, with 10 bases spanning the gap. CDR3 sequence reads: CASSSTGDYEQYF. As DNA, the CDR3 is TGTGCCAGCAGTTCCACGGGGGACTACGAGCAGTACTTC.

This chain connects TRBV7-9 to TRBJ1-1, with a possible D match to TRBD1 (5 bases). Germline V gene sequence: CDR1 SEHNR, CDR2 FQNEAQ (reference sequence). The V end was cut by 6 bases, the J end by 8 bases, with 19 bases between. The CDR3 spans 14 residues. The CDR3 DNA follows: TGTGCCAGCAGTTTGGGGGACCCCTCCGTCGAAGCTTTCTTT. Amino acid sequence: CASSLGDPSVEAFF.

This chain links TRBV30 with TRBJ2-5; D is possibly TRBD1 (5 bases). CDR3 length: 13 amino acids. Germline V gene data show CDR1 as GTSNPN and CDR2 as SVGIG (reference sequence). The germline V and J ends were trimmed by 1 base and 0 bases, with 6 bases remaining between them. The CDR3 region has the DNA TGTGCCTGGAGTGCAGGGTACCAAGAGACCCAGTACTTC. It codes for CAWSAGYQETQYF.

CDR3 residues: CASSLRRGGYGYTF. The DNA of the CDR3 is TGTGCCAGCTCACTCCGCAGGGGGGGCTATGGCTACACCTTC. V is TRBV28 and J is TRBJ1-2, with 7 bases aligning to TRBD1. V lost 8 bases to trimming and J lost 4 bases; unmatched junction nucleotides: 10. The germline CDR1 and CDR2 sequences are MDHEN and SYDVKM. The CDR3 loop spans 14 amino acids.

J is TRBJ1-2 and V is TRBV7-9; a weak D match, TRBD1 (6 bases). Trimming shortened V by 11 bases and J by 4 bases, and 11 bases separated the two germline ends. This CDR3 region has 11 residues. Germline V gene sequence: CDR1 SEHNR, CDR2 FQNEAQ (reference sequence). This CDR3 is CASGAVYGYTF. The CDR3 bases are TGTGCCTCAGGGGCCGTCTATGGCTACACCTTC.

V gene TRBV18 combines with J gene TRBJ1-2, with D perhaps matching TRBD1 (5 bases). V lost 0 bases and J 2 bases, leaving 16 bases between the germline ends. Germline values: CDR1 KGHSH, CDR2 LQKENI. The CDR3 runs to 17 residues. The CDR3 bases are TGTGCCAGCTCACCACCGGGGGTACGGAGCATAAACTATGGCTACACCTTC. Translating it yields CASSPPGVRSINYGYTF. Supplemented by reference TRBV18 and TRBJ1-2, the full variable domain reads NAGVMQNPRHLVRRRGQEARLRCSPMKGHSHVYWYRQLPEEGLKFMVYLQKENIIDESGMPKERFSAEFPKEGPSILRIQQVVRGDSAAYFCASSPPGVRSINYGYTFGSGTRLTVV.

The CDR3 nucleotides are TGTGCCAGCTCACGGGGGACGGTGGGGTCCTACAATGAGCAGTTCTTC. Its protein is CASSRGTVGSYNEQFF. This sequence joins TRBV18 and TRBJ2-1; perhaps D is TRBD1 or TRBD2 (5 bases each). This CDR3 is built from 16 residues. The V end lost 4 bases, the J end lost 1 base, and 14 bases lay between the germline ends. CDR1 KGHSH and CDR2 LQKENI come from the germline V gene.

The chain employs TRBV20-1 and TRBJ1-1; D remains ambiguous. Germline CDR1 and CDR2: DFQATT and SNEGSKA (reference sequence). With 4 bases removed from V and 1 base from J, the gap between germline ends came to 4 bases. The CDR3 contains 11 residues. CDR3 in DNA: TGCAGTGCTAATAGGAACACTGAAGCTTTCTTT. Translating it yields CSANRNTEAFF.

V is TRBV29-1 and J is TRBJ1-1; 7 bases fit TRBD1. The junction had 8 bases not matched to a gene; V was cut back by 4 bases and J by 0 bases. The germline CDR1 and CDR2 sequences are SQVTM and ANQGSEA. CDR3 length: 15 residues. The CDR3 loop is CSVARQGSMNTEAFF. The DNA for the CDR3 is TGCAGCGTTGCCCGACAGGGAAGTATGAACACTGAAGCTTTCTTT.

The chain couples TRBV5-8 to TRBJ1-2; TRBD1 matches 8 bases. V dropped 3 bases and J dropped 4; count of bases not matched to a gene: 11. The V gene's germline CDR1 is SGHTS and CDR2 YDEGEE. The CDR3 is made up of 16 amino acids. CDR3 amino acids: CASSWDRPPARYGYTF. CDR3 DNA sequence: TGTGCCAGCAGCTGGGACAGGCCACCCGCCCGCTATGGCTACACCTTC.

The chain is built from TRBV5-1 and TRBJ2-7, with D unresolved. The V gene's germline CDR1 is SGHRS and CDR2 YFSETQ. The CDR3 is made up of 13 amino acids. Trimming took off 3 bases at V and 2 bases at J, with 9 bases between the two ends. CDR3 nucleotides: TGCGCCAGCAGCTCCCCGGCCACCTACGAGCAGTACTTC. Its translation: CASSSPATYEQYF. Full variable domain (outside the CDR3, taken from reference TRBV5-1 and TRBJ2-7): KAGVTQTPRYLIKTRGQQVTLSCSPISGHRSVSWYQQTPGQGLQFLFEYFSETQRNKGNFPGRFSGRQFSNSRSEMNVSTLELGDSALYLCASSSPATYEQYFGPGTRLTVT.

This chain joins TRBV5-4 and TRBJ1-1; D is unresolved. Trimming took 0 bases from V and 4 from J, leaving 7 bases between them. The CDR3 is 13 residues long. Germline V gene data show CDR1 as SGHNT and CDR2 as YYREEE (reference sequence). The CDR3 is CASSLEESTEAFF. The CDR3 region has the DNA TGTGCCAGCAGCTTGGAAGAGTCCACTGAAGCTTTCTTT.

V usage is TRBV14 and J usage is TRBJ2-5, with D hard to call. The better agreement between TRBJ2-7 and the DNA end casts doubt on the J call. Per germline, CDR1 SGHDN and CDR2 FVKESK. The CDR3 covers 14 residues. CDR3 nucleotides: TGTGCCAGCAGCCATTTGACCTTCCTGGGCGAGCAGTACTTC. Translating gives CASSHLTFLGEQYF.